This is a list of T cell receptor beta chains from one sample in a study of shared clonotypes between healthy human individuals. Assay used: immunoSEQ multiplex PCR; TCRdb lists only in-frame clones, some missing. This table holds over 1.4 million clones, 95% to 97% found once. The sequenced sample was naive CD4+ T cells sorted from blood. The receptor set was obtained from a man aged 25-45 years in good health. Each CDR3 is given with its conserved first and last residue. D genes are given only for firm matches. Not every row has a clone size; where given, it reads once, few, many or a size class.

D: -
size: -
V: TRBV5-4
J: TRBJ1-1
DNA: TGTGCCAGCAGCTTCAGACGGGGCACTGAAGCTTTCTTT
CDR3: CASSFRRGTEAFF

D: -
size: -
V: TRBV28
J: TRBJ2-1
DNA: TGTGCCAGCAGCCCCTCTAGCGCCCCCTCCTACAATGAGCAGTTCTTC
CDR3: CASSPSSAPSYNEQFF

D: TRBD1
size: -
V: TRBV30
J: TRBJ1-2
DNA: TGTGCCTTAACAGGGGGCGCCGGTGGCTACACCTTC
CDR3: CALTGGAGGYTF

D: TRBD2
size: -
V: TRBV15
J: TRBJ2-3
DNA: TGTGCCACCAGCAGGGGGGTCTTAGGCGGGAGGGCCGGTGATACGCAGTATTTT
CDR3: CATSRGVLGGRAGDTQYF

D: -
size: once
V: TRBV19
J: TRBJ1-4
DNA: TGTGCCAGTAGTATAATGGTGGCAGGCGGTGAAAAACTGTTTTTT
CDR3: CASSIMVAGGEKLFF

D: TRBD2
size: -
V: TRBV7-8
J: TRBJ2-7
DNA: TGTGCCAGCAGCTTAGGGGCGGGAGGTCTTGACAACGAGCAGTACTTC
CDR3: CASSLGAGGLDNEQYF

D: TRBD1
size: -
V: TRBV5-1
J: TRBJ2-3
DNA: TGCGCCAGCAGCTGGGGGACAGTCACAGATACGCAGTATTTT
CDR3: CASSWGTVTDTQYF

D: -
size: -
V: TRBV7-7
J: TRBJ2-1
DNA: TGTGCTAGCAGTAAGGCTAGCCGTGACAATGAGCAGTTCTTC
CDR3: CASSKASRDNEQFF

D: -
size: few
V: TRBV7-6
J: TRBJ1-2
DNA: TGTGCCAGCAGCTTAGGAGCTGGGGGCGGAGGCTACACCTTC
CDR3: CASSLGAGGGGYTF

D: -
size: once
V: TRBV15
J: TRBJ2-2
DNA: TGTGCCACCAGCACCGGGGCGAATAGCGGTCCCACCGGGGAGCTGTTTTTT
CDR3: CATSTGANSGPTGELFF

D: -
size: -
V: TRBV5-1
J: TRBJ2-2
DNA: TGCGCCAGCAGCTTGTCGGGTAGCGCGACCGGGGAGCTGTTTTTT
CDR3: CASSLSGSATGELFF

D: -
size: once
V: TRBV6-1
J: TRBJ2-2
DNA: TGTGCCAGCAGTGAAGCCCGCGGAGCAAGGCCGGCCACCGGGGAGCTGTTTTTT
CDR3: CASSEARGARPATGELFF

D: -
size: once
V: TRBV29-1
J: TRBJ2-2
DNA: TGCAGCGTTGGGTCCCAGGGGCGCTTCACCGGGGAGCTGTTTTTT
CDR3: CSVGSQGRFTGELFF

D: TRBD2
size: -
V: TRBV5-1
J: TRBJ2-7
DNA: TGCGCCAGCAGCTTGGGACTAGCGGGAGCCGTTGCCTACGAGCAGTACTTC
CDR3: CASSLGLAGAVAYEQYF

D: TRBD1
size: -
V: TRBV18
J: TRBJ2-1
DNA: TGTGCCAGCTCACAAATCAGCGGGACAGGGACCGACAATGAGCAGTTCTTC
CDR3: CASSQISGTGTDNEQFF

D: -
size: -
V: TRBV21-1
J: TRBJ1-1
DNA: TGTGCCAGCAGCAATCGTTTTAGACCGGCCCCACGCAAAGAAGCTTTCTTT
CDR3: CASSNRFRPAPRKEAFF

D: -
size: -
V: TRBV7-9
J: TRBJ1-3
DNA: TGTGCCAGCAGCTCCTTCTTCGGAGTTGAAGGAAACACCATATATTTT
CDR3: CASSSFFGVEGNTIYF

D: -
size: -
V: TRBV7-9
J: TRBJ2-4
DNA: TGTGCCAGCAGGCCCGATGGGGTTGGAAAAAACATTCAGTACTTC
CDR3: CASRPDGVGKNIQYF

D: -
size: -
V: TRBV18
J: TRBJ1-4
DNA: TGTGCCAGCTCACCTGCGAGGGGGGTTGAAAAACTGTTTTTT
CDR3: CASSPARGVEKLFF

D: -
size: -
V: TRBV11-2
J: TRBJ1-1
DNA: TGTGCCAGCAGCAAGACCCCCCCCATGAACACTGAAGCTTTCTTT
CDR3: CASSKTPPMNTEAFF